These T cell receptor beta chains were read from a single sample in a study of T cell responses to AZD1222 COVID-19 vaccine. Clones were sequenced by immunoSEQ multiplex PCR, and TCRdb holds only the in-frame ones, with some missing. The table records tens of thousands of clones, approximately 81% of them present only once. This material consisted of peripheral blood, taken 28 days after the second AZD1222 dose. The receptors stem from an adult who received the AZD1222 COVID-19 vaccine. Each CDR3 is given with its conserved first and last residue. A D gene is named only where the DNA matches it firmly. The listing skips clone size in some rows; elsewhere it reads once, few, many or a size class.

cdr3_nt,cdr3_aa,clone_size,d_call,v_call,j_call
TGTGCCAGCAGCCAATTTGGGAGGGAGGCTGAAGCTTTCTTT,CASSQFGREAEAFF,-,-,TRBV3-1/TRBV3-2,TRBJ1-1
TGTGCTAGCAGCTTAGGAGTCGGCTCACCCCTCCACTTT,CASSLGVGSPLHF,-,-,TRBV7-7,TRBJ1-6
TGCGCCAGCAGCCCCACCTCCAATGAGCAGTTCTTC,CASSPTSNEQFF,-,-,TRBV5-1,TRBJ2-1
TGTGCCAGCAGCTTAATTACTGGGGATACGCAGTATTTT,CASSLITGDTQYF,-,-,TRBV7-3,TRBJ2-3
TGTGCCAGTAGTATTTGGGAGGCGACTGAAGCTTTCTTT,CASSIWEATEAFF,-,-,TRBV19,TRBJ1-1
TGTGCCAGCAGCGTAGATCACACCGGGGAGCTGTTTTTT,CASSVDHTGELFF,-,-,TRBV9,TRBJ2-2
TGTGCCAGCAGCTTAGGGGAACCCTTCGGCGAGCAGTACTTC,CASSLGEPFGEQYF,-,-,TRBV7-9,TRBJ2-7
TGCAGCGCCGTCCGTGGCTCCTACGAGCAGTACTTC,CSAVRGSYEQYF,-,-,TRBV29-1,TRBJ2-7
TGCGCCAGCAGCCCCCGACTAGCGGGATCAGCCAAAAACATTCAGTACTTC,CASSPRLAGSAKNIQYF,-,TRBD2,TRBV5-1,TRBJ2-4
TGTGCCAGCAGTGGCCGGGGACTAGCGGGGGCCCTAGCCAAAAACATTCAGTACTTC,CASSGRGLAGALAKNIQYF,-,TRBD2,TRBV2,TRBJ2-4
TGTGCCAGTAGTATCCGACAGGGGACCTCAAATGGCTACACCTTC,CASSIRQGTSNGYTF,-,TRBD1,TRBV19,TRBJ1-2
TGTGCCAGCTCACCACCGGGAGGGAGAGAGACCCAGTACTTC,CASSPPGGRETQYF,-,TRBD2,TRBV18,TRBJ2-5
TGTGCCAGCAGTTGGACTAGCGGGCTTAGCACAGATACGCAGTATTTT,CASSWTSGLSTDTQYF,-,TRBD2,TRBV6-5,TRBJ2-3
TGTGCCAGCAGCCCACTAGCGGGAGACTACAATGAGCAGTTCTTC,CASSPLAGDYNEQFF,-,TRBD2,TRBV9,TRBJ2-1
TGTGCCAGCAGTGAATTGGGGAGCAATCAGCCCCAGCATTTT,CASSELGSNQPQHF,-,-,TRBV6-1,TRBJ1-5
TGCAGCATGGTGCGCGGGGCGGGGAATGAGCAGTTCTTC,CSMVRGAGNEQFF,-,-,TRBV29-1,TRBJ2-1
TGTGCCAGCAGCGTCAGAGGGGGTGGGAACACTGAAGCTTTCTTT,CASSVRGGGNTEAFF,-,-,TRBV9,TRBJ1-1
TGCAGCGTTGAAGAGCCCATAGGGGAAACCGGGGAGCTGTTTTTT,CSVEEPIGETGELFF,-,-,TRBV29-1,TRBJ2-2
TGTGCCAGCTCGACACAGGGTATGAACACTGAAGCTTTCTTT,CASSTQGMNTEAFF,-,-,TRBV18,TRBJ1-1
TGTGCCAGTAGGGGGACTAGCGGGAGGGAGGGTGAGCAGTTCTTC,CASRGTSGREGEQFF,-,TRBD2,TRBV19,TRBJ2-1
TGTGCCAGCAGTAGCAACGATGTCGATGAGCAGTTCTTC,CASSSNDVDEQFF,-,-,TRBV2,TRBJ2-1
TGTGCCAGCAGTTTAGGGGGAGCTGGCTACACCTTC,CASSLGGAGYTF,-,-,TRBV12-3/TRBV12-4,TRBJ1-2
TGTGCCAGCAGCTTACGGAGGGCGGGGCCTAAGGAAGATACGCAGTATTTT,CASSLRRAGPKEDTQYF,-,-,TRBV7-2,TRBJ2-3
TGCAGCGGTAAGGGGGGACAGACTGCCTACAATGAGCAGTTCTTC,CSGKGGQTAYNEQFF,once,-,TRBV29-1,TRBJ2-1
TGTGCCAGCAGCCCGGGACTAGTGGGCACTGAAGCTTTCTTT,CASSPGLVGTEAFF,-,-,TRBV13,TRBJ1-1
TGTGCCAGCAGCTTGAGCGGGTCATCCTACGAGCAGTACTTC,CASSLSGSSYEQYF,-,-,TRBV7-6,TRBJ2-7
TGTGCCAGTAAAAGCGTAACGGACGAGCAGTACTTC,CASKSVTDEQYF,-,-,TRBV19,TRBJ2-7
TGTGCCAGCAGCACCGGAACTTTGAACACTGAAGCTTTCTTT,CASSTGTLNTEAFF,-,-,TRBV5-4,TRBJ1-1
TGTGCCGTAATCCAGCGGGAGAGATACAATGAGCAGTTCTTC,CAVIQRERYNEQFF,once,TRBD2,TRBV30,TRBJ2-1
TGTGCCAGCAGTTACTCGAGGGCGCTGACTAGCCTATTGGGCGAGCAGTACTTC,CASSYSRALTSLLGEQYF,-,TRBD2,TRBV6-2/TRBV6-3,TRBJ2-7
TGTGCCAGCAGCCAAGATATGCGGGTATGGGAAAAACTGTTTTTT,CASSQDMRVWEKLFF,-,-,TRBV3-1/TRBV3-2,TRBJ1-4
TGTGCCAGCAGCTTCTTAGGGAGTTTCGACGAGCAGTACTTC,CASSFLGSFDEQYF,-,-,TRBV5-4,TRBJ2-7
TGTGCCAGCACCACGGCAGGGCGGAATTCACCCCTCCACTTT,CASTTAGRNSPLHF,-,-,TRBV6-5,TRBJ1-6
TGTGCCAGCTCAACCCCGACCAGTCCCCAAGAGACCCAGTACTTC,CASSTPTSPQETQYF,-,-,TRBV2,TRBJ2-5
TGTGCCAGCAGCAAAGGCCCAGGGGGCTTC,CASSKGPGGF,-,-,TRBV21-1,TRBJ1-2
TGTGCCAGTAGTTCAGGGGGATCCACTGAAGCTTTCTTT,CASSSGGSTEAFF,-,TRBD1,TRBV19,TRBJ1-1
TGTGCCAGCAGCCCTTCGGCACGGGATAATTCACCCCTCCACTTT,CASSPSARDNSPLHF,few,-,TRBV9,TRBJ1-6
TGCGCCAGCAGCCTCACAGGGGGCGCTGATGAAAAACTGTTTTTT,CASSLTGGADEKLFF,-,TRBD1,TRBV4-3,TRBJ1-4
TGTGCCAGCAGCGCAGGGGGGGCCCACTCCTATAATTCACCCCTCCACTTT,CASSAGGAHSYNSPLHF,-,TRBD1,TRBV9,TRBJ1-6
TGTGCCAGCAGCTTAGATCTGGTGAATGAGCAGTTCTTC,CASSLDLVNEQFF,-,-,TRBV11-3,TRBJ2-1